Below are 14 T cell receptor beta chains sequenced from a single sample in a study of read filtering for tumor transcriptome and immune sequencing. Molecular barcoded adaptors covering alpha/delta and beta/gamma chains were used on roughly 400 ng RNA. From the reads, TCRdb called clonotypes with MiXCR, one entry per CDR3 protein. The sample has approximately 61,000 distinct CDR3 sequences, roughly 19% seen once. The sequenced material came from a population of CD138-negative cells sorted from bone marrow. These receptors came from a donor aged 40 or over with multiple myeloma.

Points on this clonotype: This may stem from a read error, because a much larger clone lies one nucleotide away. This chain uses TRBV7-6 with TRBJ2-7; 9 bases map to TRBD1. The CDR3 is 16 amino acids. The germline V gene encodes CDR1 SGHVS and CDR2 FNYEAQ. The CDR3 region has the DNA TGTGCCGGCAGCACTCCACAGGGGGCATTGGACTACGAGCAGTACTTC. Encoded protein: CAGSTPQGALDYEQYF.

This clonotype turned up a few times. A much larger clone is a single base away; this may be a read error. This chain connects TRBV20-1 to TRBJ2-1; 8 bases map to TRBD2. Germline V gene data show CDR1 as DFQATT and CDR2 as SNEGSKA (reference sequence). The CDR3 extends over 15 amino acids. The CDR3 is CSAGEVSGIEYEQFF. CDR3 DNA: TGCAGTGCTGGAGAGGTTAGCGGGATTGAGTATGAGCAGTTCTTC.

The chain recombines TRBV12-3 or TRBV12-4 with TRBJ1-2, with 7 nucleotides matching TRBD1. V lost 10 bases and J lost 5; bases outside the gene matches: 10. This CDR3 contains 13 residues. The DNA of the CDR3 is TGTGCCACCACCGTGACAGGGATGTATGGCTACACCTTC. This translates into CATTVTGMYGYTF.

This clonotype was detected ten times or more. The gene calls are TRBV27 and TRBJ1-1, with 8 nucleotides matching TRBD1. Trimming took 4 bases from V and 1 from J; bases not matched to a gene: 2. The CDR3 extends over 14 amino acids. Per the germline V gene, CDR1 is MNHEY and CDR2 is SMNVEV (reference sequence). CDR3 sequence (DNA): TGTGCCAGCAGTTGGACAGGGACGAACACTGAAGCTTTCTTT. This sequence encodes CASSWTGTNTEAFF.

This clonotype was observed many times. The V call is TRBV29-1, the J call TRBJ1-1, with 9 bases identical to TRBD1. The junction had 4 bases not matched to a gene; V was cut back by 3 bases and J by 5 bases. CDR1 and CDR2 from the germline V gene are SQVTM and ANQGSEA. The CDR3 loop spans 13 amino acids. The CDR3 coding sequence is TGCAGCGTTGATGCGACAGGGGGGACTGAAGCTTTCTTT. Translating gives CSVDATGGTEAFF.

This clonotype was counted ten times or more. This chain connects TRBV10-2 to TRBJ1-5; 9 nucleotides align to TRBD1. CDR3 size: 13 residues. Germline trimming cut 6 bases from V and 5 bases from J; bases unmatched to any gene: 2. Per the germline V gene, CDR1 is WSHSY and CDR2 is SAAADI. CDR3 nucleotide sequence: TGCGCCAGCAGGGGACAGGGAGATCAGCCCCAGCATTTT. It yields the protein CASRGQGDQPQHF.

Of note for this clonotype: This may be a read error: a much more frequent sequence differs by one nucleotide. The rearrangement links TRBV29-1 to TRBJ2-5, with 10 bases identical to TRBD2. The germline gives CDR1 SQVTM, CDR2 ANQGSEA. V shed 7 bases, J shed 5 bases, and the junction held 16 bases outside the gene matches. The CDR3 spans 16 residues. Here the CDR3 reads CSAEGTSGMTEETQYF. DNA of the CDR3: TGCAGCGCCGAGGGCACTAGCGGGATGACGGAGGAGACCCAGTACTTC.

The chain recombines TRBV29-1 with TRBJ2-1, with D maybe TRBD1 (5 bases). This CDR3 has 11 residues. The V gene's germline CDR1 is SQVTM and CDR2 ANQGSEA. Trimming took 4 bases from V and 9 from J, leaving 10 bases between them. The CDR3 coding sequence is TGCAGCGTTGGGCAGGGCGGTGAGCAGTTCTTC. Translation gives CSVGQGGEQFF.

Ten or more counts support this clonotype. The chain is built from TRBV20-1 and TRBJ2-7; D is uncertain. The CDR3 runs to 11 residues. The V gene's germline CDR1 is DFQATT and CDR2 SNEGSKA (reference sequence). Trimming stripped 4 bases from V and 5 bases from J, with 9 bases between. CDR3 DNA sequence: TGCAGTGCTACCGGACGGAACGAGCAGTACTTC. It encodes CSATGRNEQYF.

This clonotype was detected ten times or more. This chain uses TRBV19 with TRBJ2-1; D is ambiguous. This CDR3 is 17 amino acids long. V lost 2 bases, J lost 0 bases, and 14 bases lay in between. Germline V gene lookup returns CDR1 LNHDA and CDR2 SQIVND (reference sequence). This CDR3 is CASSIPRGVSSYNEQFF. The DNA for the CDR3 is TGTGCCAGTAGTATACCCCGCGGAGTCAGCTCCTACAATGAGCAGTTCTTC.

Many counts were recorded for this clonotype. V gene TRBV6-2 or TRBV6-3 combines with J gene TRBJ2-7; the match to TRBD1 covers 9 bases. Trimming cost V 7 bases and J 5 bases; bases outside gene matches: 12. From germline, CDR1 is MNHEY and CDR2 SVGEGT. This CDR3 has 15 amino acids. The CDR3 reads CASNKPGQGINEQYF. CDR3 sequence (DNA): TGTGCCAGCAACAAACCGGGACAGGGAATTAACGAGCAGTACTTC.

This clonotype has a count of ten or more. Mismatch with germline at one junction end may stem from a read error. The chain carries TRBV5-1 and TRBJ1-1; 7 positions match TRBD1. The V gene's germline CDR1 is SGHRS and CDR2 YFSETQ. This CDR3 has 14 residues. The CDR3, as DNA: TGCGCCGGCAGCTTACAGGGGCTCAACACTGAAGCTTTCTTT. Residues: CAGSLQGLNTEAFF. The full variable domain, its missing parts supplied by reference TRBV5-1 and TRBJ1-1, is KAGVTQTPRYLIKTRGQQVTLSCSPISGHRSVSWYQQTPGQGLQFLFEYFSETQRNKGNFPGRFSGRQFSNSRSEMNVSTLELGDSALYLCAGSLQGLNTEAFFGQGTRLTVV.

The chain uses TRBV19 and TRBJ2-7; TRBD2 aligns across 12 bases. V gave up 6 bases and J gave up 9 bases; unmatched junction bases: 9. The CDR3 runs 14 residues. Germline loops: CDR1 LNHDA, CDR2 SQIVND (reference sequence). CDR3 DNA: TGTGCCAGTAGATCTAGCGGGGGGGCCAACGGGCAGTACTTC. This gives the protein CASRSSGGANGQYF.

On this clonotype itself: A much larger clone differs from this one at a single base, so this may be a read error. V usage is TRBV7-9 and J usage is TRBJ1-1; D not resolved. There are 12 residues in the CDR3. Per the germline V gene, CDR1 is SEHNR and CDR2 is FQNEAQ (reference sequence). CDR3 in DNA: TGTGCCAGCGGCTTTTCGGACACTGAAGCTTTCTTT. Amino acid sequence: CASGFSDTEAFF.